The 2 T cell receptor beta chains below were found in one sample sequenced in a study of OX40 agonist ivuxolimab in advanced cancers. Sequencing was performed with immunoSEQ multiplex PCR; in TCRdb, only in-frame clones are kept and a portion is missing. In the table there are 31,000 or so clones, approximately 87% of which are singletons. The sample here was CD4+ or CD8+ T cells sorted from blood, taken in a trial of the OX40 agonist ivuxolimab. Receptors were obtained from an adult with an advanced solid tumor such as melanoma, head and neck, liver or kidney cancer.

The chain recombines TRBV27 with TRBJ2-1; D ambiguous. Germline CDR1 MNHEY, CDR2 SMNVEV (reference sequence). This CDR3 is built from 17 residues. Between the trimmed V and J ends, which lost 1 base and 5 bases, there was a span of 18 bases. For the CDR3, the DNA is TGTGCCAGCAGTTTATTCCCCCCCACAGACCTAAACAATGAGCAGTTCTTC. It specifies CASSLFPPTDLNNEQFF.

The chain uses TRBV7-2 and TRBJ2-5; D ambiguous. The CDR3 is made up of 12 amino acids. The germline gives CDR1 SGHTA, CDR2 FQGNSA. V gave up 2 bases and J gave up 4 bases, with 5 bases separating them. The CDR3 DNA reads TGTGCCAGCAGCTTATGGGGAGAGACCCAGTACTTC. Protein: CASSLWGETQYF.